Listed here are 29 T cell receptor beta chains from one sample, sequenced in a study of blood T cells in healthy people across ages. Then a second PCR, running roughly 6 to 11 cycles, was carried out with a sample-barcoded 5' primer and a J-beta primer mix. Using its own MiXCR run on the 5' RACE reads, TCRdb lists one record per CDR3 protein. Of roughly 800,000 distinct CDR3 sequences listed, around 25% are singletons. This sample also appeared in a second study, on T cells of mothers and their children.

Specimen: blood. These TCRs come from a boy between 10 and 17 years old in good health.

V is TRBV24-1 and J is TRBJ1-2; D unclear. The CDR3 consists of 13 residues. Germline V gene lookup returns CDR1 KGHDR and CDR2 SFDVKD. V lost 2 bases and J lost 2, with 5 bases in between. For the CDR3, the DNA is TGTGCCACCAGTGATTCTGACAACTATGGCTACACCTTC. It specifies CATSDSDNYGYTF.

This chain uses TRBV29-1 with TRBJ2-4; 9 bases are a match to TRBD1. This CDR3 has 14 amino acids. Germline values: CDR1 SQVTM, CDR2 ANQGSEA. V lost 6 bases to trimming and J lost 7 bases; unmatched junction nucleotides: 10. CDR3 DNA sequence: TGCAGCGTAGAGGACCGGGACAGGGTGAACATTCAGTACTTC. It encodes CSVEDRDRVNIQYF.

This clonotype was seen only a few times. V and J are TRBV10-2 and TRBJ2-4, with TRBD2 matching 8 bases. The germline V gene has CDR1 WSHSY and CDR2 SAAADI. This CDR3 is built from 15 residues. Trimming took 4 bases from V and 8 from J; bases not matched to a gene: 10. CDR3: CASSGAGTSLDIQYF. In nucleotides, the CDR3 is TGCGCCAGCAGTGGAGCCGGGACTAGTTTAGACATTCAGTACTTC.

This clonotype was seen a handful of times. The CDR3 here is CASGVGPPYEQYF. CDR3 bases: TGTGCCAGCGGCGTGGGGCCACCCTACGAGCAGTACTTC. The V call is TRBV2, the J call TRBJ2-7; D is perhaps TRBD1 (5 bases). The CDR3 has 13 amino acids. Germline CDR1 and CDR2: SNHLY and FYNNEI. Trimming left V 8 bases short and J 2 bases short, with 13 bases between.

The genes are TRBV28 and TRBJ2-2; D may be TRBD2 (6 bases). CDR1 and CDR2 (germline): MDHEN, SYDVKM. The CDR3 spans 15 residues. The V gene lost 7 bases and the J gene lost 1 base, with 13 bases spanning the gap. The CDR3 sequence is CASILGLLNTGELFF. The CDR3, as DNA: TGTGCCAGCATCCTGGGACTTCTGAACACCGGGGAGCTGTTTTTT.

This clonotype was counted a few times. This CDR3 is CSARQLAGGRNTGELFF. CDR3 bases: TGCAGTGCTAGGCAACTAGCGGGGGGGCGGAACACCGGGGAGCTGTTTTTT. This sequence joins TRBV20-1 and TRBJ2-2; 13 bases are shared with TRBD2. Per germline, CDR1 DFQATT and CDR2 SNEGSKA (reference sequence). Trimming cost V 3 bases and J 1 base; bases outside gene matches: 5. CDR3 size: 17 residues.

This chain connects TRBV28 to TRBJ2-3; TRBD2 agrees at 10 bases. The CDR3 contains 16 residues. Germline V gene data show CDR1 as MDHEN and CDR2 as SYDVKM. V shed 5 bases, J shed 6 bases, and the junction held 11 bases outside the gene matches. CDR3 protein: CASSPLAGAGSDTQYF. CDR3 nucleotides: TGTGCCAGCAGTCCCCTAGCGGGAGCGGGGTCGGATACGCAGTATTTT.

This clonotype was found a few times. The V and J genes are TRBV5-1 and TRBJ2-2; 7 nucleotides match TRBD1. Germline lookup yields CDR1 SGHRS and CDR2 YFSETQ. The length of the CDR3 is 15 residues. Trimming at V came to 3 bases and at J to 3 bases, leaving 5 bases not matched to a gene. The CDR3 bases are TGCGCCAGCAGCTCGGGACAGTCCGACACCGGGGAGCTGTTTTTT. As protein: CASSSGQSDTGELFF.

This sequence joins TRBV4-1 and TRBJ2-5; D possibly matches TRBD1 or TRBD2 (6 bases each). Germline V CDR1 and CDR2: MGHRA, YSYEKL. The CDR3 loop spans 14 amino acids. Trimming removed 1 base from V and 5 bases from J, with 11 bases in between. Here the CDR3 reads CASSQVGGSETQYF. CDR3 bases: TGCGCCAGCAGCCAAGTGGGGGGCAGTGAGACCCAGTACTTC.

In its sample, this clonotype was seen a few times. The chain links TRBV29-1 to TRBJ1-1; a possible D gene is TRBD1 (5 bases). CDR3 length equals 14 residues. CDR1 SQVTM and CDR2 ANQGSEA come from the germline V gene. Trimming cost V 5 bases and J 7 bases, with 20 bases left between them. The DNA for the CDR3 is TGCAGCGTTTCCCGGGACGGGCGAGTGAGTGAAGCTTTCTTT. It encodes CSVSRDGRVSEAFF.

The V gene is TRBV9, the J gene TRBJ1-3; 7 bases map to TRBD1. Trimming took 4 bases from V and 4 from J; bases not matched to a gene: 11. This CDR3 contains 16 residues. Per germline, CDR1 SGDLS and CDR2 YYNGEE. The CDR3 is CASSPGQQFGGNTIYF. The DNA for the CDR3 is TGTGCCAGCAGCCCGGGACAGCAATTTGGGGGAAACACCATATATTTT.

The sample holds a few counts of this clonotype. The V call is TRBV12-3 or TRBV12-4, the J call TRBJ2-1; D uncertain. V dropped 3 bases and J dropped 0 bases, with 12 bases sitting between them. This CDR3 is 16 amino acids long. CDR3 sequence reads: CASSFGTRSSYNEQFF. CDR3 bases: TGTGCCAGCAGTTTTGGAACAAGGAGCTCCTACAATGAGCAGTTCTTC.

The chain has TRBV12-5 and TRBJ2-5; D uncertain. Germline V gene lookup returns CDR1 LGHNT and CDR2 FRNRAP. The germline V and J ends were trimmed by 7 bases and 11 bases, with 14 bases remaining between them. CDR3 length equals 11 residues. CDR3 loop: CASALLDEQYF. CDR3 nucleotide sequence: TGTGCTAGTGCCCTGTTGGATGAGCAGTACTTC.

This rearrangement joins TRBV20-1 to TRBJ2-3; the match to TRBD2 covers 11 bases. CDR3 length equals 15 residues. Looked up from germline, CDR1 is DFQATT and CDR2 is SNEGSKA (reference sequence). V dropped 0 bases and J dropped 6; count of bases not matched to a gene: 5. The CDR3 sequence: CSARELAGVSDTQYF. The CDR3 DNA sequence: TGCAGTGCTAGAGAACTAGCGGGAGTAAGCGATACGCAGTATTTT.

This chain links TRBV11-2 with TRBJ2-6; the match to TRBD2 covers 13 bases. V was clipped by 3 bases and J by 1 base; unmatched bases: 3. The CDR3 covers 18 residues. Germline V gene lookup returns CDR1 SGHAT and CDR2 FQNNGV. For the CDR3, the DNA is TGTGCCAGCAGCTTGGGACTAGCGGGACCTTCTGGGGCCAACGTCCTGACTTTC. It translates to CASSLGLAGPSGANVLTF.

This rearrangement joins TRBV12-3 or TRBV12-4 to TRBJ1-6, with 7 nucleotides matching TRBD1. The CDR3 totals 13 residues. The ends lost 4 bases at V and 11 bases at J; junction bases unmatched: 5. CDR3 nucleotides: TGTGCCAGCAGTTGGGGGACAGAAACACCCCTCCACTTT. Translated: CASSWGTETPLHF.

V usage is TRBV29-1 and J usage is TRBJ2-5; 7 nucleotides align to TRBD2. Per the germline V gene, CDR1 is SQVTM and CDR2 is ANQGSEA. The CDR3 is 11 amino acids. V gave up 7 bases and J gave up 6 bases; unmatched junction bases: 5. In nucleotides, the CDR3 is TGCAGCGCCACGGGAGGACAGACCCAGTACTTC. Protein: CSATGGQTQYF.

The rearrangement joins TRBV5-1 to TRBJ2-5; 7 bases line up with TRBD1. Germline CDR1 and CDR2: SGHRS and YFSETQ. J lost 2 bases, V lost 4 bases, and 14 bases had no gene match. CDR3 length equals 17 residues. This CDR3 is CASSGRIQGSKQETQYF. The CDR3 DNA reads TGCGCCAGCAGCGGAAGAATACAGGGGTCCAAACAAGAGACCCAGTACTTC.

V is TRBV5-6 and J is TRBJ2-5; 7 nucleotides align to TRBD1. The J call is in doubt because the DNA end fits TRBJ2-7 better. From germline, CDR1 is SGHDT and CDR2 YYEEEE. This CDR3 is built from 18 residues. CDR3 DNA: TGTGCCAGCAGCCCCGGGACAGACCTAATACGAAGCTCCTACGAGCAGTACTTC. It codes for CASSPGTDLIRSSYEQYF.

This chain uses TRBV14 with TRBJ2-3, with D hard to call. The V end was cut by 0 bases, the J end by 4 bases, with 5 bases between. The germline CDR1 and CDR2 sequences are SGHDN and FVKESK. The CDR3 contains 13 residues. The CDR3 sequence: CASSQDPSDTQYF. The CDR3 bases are TGTGCCAGCAGCCAAGATCCTTCAGATACGCAGTATTTT.

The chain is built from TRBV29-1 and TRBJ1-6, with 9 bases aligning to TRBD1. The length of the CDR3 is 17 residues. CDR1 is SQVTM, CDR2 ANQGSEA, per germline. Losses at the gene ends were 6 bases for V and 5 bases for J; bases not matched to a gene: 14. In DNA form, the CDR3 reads TGCAGCGTGACCGGGACAGGGCCCCGTTTTGATAATTCACCCCTCCACTTT. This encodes CSVTGTGPRFDNSPLHF.

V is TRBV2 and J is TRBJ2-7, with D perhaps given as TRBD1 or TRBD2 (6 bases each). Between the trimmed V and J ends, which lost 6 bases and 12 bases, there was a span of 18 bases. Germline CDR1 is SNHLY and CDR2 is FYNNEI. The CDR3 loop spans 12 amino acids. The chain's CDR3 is CASRPGGRGLYF. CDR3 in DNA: TGTGCCAGCAGGCCCGGGGGCCGAGGGCTGTACTTC. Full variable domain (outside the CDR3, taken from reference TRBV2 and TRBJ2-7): EPEVTQTPSHQVTQMGQEVILRCVPISNHLYFYWYRQILGQKVEFLVSFYNNEISEKSEIFDDQFSVERPDGSNFTLKIRSTKLEDSAMYFCASRPGGRGLYFGPGTRLTVT.

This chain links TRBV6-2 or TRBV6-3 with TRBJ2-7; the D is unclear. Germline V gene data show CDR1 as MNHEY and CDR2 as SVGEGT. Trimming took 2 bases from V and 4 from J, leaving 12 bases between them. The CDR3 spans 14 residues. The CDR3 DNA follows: TGTGCCAGCAGTTACGATCAGCGCACGTACGAGCAGTACTTC. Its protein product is CASSYDQRTYEQYF.

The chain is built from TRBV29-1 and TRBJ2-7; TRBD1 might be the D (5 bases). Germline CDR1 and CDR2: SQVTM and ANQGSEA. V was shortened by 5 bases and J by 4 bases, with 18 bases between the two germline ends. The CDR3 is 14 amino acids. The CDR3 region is CSVKTGLAMYEQYF. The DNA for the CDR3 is TGCAGCGTTAAAACAGGCCTTGCTATGTACGAGCAGTACTTC.

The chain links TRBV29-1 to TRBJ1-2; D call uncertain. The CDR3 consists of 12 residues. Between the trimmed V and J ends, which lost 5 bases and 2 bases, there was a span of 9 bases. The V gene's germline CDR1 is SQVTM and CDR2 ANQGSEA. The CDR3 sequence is CSVRTENYGYTF. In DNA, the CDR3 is TGCAGCGTTCGGACGGAGAACTATGGCTACACCTTC. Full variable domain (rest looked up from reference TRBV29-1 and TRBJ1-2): SAVISQKPSRDICQRGTSLTIQCQVDSQVTMMFWYRQQPGQSLTLIATANQGSEATYESGFVIDKFPISRPNLTFSTLTVSNMSPEDSSIYLCSVRTENYGYTFGSGTRLTVV.

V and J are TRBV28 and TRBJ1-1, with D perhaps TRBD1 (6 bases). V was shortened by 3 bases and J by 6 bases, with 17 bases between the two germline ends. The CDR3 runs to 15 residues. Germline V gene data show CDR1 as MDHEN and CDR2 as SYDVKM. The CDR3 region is CASSFLDSGTPEAFF. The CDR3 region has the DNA TGTGCCAGCAGTTTTCTGGACAGTGGTACGCCTGAAGCTTTCTTT.

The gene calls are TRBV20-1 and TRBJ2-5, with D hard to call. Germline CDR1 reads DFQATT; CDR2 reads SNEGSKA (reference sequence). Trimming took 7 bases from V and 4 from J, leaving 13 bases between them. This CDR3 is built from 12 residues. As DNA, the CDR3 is TGCAGTGTTACGGACGGCGGAGAGACCCAGTACTTC. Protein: CSVTDGGETQYF.

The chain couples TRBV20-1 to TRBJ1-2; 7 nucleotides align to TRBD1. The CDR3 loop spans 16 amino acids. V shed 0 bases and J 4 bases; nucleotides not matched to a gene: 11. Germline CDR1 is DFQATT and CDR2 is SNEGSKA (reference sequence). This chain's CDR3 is CSARDSKQGSSYGYTF. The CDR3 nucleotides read TGCAGTGCTAGAGATTCGAAACAGGGGAGTAGCTATGGCTACACCTTC.

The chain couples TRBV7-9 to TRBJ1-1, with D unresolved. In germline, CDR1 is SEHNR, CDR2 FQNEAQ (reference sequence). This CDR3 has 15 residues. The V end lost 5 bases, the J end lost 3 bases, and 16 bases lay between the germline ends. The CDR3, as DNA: TGTGCCAGCAGCCCGGGTCGTTCTTTGGACACTGAAGCTTTCTTT. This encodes CASSPGRSLDTEAFF.